The sequence of this T cell receptor beta chain was determined in a study of response to subunit inactivated influenza vaccine. Study observations and caveats: Seasonal influenza vaccination, on each occasion, was suggested by the authors to recruit few new T cells.

Each CDR3 protein gets one entry after TCRdb re-called the RT-PCR reads with MiXCR. The table has roughly 790,000 distinct CDR3 sequences, less than 25% seen once. This clonotype came up once. What it recognizes is unknown. The V and J ends lost 3 bases and 4 bases, in that order; junction bases with no gene match: 4. Germline V gene sequence: CDR1 SGHDT, CDR2 YYEEEE. This CDR3 has 14 residues. The sequence was obtained from a man between 45 and 60 years old who received an inactivated influenza vaccine. V gene TRBV5-6 combines with J gene TRBJ2-5; 9 positions match TRBD2. The starting material was PBMCs from blood, obtained about 5 days after vaccination. The CDR3, as DNA: TGTGCCAGCAGCTATCTTAGCGGGGGAGAGACCCAGTACTTC. Amino acid sequence: CASSYLSGGETQYF.